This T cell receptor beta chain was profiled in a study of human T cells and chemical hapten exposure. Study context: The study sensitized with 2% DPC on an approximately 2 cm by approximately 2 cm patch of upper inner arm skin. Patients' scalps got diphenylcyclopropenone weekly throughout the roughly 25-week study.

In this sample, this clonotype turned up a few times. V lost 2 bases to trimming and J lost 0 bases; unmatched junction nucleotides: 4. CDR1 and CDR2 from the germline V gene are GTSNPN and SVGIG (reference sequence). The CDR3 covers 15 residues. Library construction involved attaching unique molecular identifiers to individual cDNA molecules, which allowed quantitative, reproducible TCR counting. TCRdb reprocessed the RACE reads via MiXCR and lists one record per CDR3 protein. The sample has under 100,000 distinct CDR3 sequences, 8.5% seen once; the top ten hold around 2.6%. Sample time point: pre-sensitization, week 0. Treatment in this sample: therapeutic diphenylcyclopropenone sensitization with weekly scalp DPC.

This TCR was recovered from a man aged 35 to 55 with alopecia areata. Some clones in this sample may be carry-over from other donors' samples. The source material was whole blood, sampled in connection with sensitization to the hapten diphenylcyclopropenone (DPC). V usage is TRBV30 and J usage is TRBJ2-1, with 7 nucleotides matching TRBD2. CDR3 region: CAWSRDYASYNEQFF. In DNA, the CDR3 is TGTGCCTGGAGTAGGGACTACGCCTCCTACAATGAGCAGTTCTTC.